One sample yielded the 31 T cell receptor beta chains listed below, sequenced in a study of T cells in Graves' hyperthyroidism and ophthalmopathy. Amplified regions were TCR beta CDR3 sequences from RNA transcripts. Primed by the HTBI set, a first-round RT-PCR was run on the TCR CDR3. TCRdb reanalysed the multiplex PCR reads using MiXCR and keeps one entry per CDR3 protein. The data hold fewer than 800,000 distinct CDR3 sequences, with around 15% observed a single time. The specimen sequenced was blood. These TCRs come from a man aged 18 to 29 with Graves' hyperthyroidism.

Many counts were recorded for this clonotype. The rearrangement joins TRBV2 to TRBJ1-2, with no clear D. Germline CDR1 reads SNHLY; CDR2 reads FYNNEI. Trimming left V 8 bases short and J 7 bases short, with 14 bases between. The CDR3 contains 12 residues. The CDR3 DNA follows: TGTGCCAGCGGCGATGGTCCGGGTGGCTACACCTTC. It translates to CASGDGPGGYTF. Complete variable domain (other parts from reference TRBV2 and TRBJ1-2): EPEVTQTPSHQVTQMGQEVILRCVPISNHLYFYWYRQILGQKVEFLVSFYNNEISEKSEIFDDQFSVERPDGSNFTLKIRSTKLEDSAMYFCASGDGPGGYTFGSGTRLTVV.

This clonotype has a count of ten or more. The gene calls are TRBV7-8 and TRBJ1-5; 8 bases agree with TRBD1. CDR3 length: 17 amino acids. V was clipped by 5 bases and J by 0 bases; unmatched bases: 9. The germline gives CDR1 SGHVS, CDR2 FQNEAQ. CDR3 bases: TGTGCCAGCAGCCCGGTGGGGACAGGCTATAGCAATCAGCCCCAGCATTTT. This codes for CASSPVGTGYSNQPQHF.

Ten or more counts support this clonotype. This chain links TRBV11-1 with TRBJ2-5; TRBD2 matches 13 bases. The germline V gene encodes CDR1 SGHAT and CDR2 FQDESV (reference sequence). V shed 1 base, J shed 0 bases, and the junction held 5 bases outside the gene matches. The CDR3 contains 18 residues. The CDR3 DNA is TGTGCCAGCAGCTTAGGGACTAGCGGGAGCGTGTACCAAGAGACCCAGTACTTC. It encodes CASSLGTSGSVYQETQYF.

This chain uses TRBV18 with TRBJ1-2; a possible D gene is TRBD1 (6 bases). Germline assignment: CDR1 KGHSH and CDR2 LQKENI. This CDR3 is 15 amino acids long. V was pared by 3 bases and J by 0 bases, with 11 bases between. The chain's CDR3 is CASSPPDRPNYGYTF. The CDR3 bases are TGTGCCAGCTCACCTCCTGACAGGCCTAACTATGGCTACACCTTC. Filled out from reference TRBV18 and TRBJ1-2, the complete variable domain reads NAGVMQNPRHLVRRRGQEARLRCSPMKGHSHVYWYRQLPEEGLKFMVYLQKENIIDESGMPKERFSAEFPKEGPSILRIQQVVRGDSAAYFCASSPPDRPNYGYTFGSGTRLTVV.

V usage is TRBV27 and J usage is TRBJ1-4, with 8 positions matching TRBD1. CDR1 MNHEY and CDR2 SMNVEV come from the germline V gene (reference sequence). The CDR3 totals 16 residues. The junction had 11 bases not matched to a gene; V was cut back by 6 bases and J by 5 bases. The CDR3 sequence is CASRKLPRDRNEKLFF. CDR3 DNA sequence: TGTGCCAGCAGAAAGCTACCCCGGGACAGGAATGAAAAACTGTTTTTT.

This rearrangement joins TRBV5-1 to TRBJ1-1; D is perhaps TRBD1 (5 bases). This CDR3 comprises 14 residues. V was clipped by 0 bases and J by 7 bases, with 13 bases between them. The germline V gene encodes CDR1 SGHRS and CDR2 YFSETQ. CDR3 sequence reads: CASSLAAGKVEAFF. CDR3 nucleotide sequence: TGCGCCAGCAGCTTGGCTGCAGGGAAGGTTGAAGCTTTCTTT.

The table lists this clonotype with many counts. Written as DNA, the CDR3 is TGTGCCAGCAGAACTCCGGGACAGGGAGGCGAGCAGTACTTC. This translates into CASRTPGQGGEQYF. V and J are TRBV28 and TRBJ2-7; 9 bases agree with TRBD1. The CDR3 length is 14 residues. V shed 6 bases and J 6 bases; nucleotides not matched to a gene: 9. Germline assignment: CDR1 MDHEN and CDR2 SYDVKM.

This clonotype appeared a few times. The rearrangement joins TRBV28 to TRBJ2-1, with D possibly matching TRBD2 (5 bases). The V gene lost 7 bases and the J gene lost 5 bases, with 18 bases spanning the gap. The CDR3 is made up of 15 amino acids. Germline values: CDR1 MDHEN, CDR2 SYDVKM. The CDR3 is CASTGPSLADNEQFF. CDR3 sequence (DNA): TGTGCCAGCACTGGTCCCTCCCTAGCAGACAATGAGCAGTTCTTC.

This rearrangement joins TRBV12-3 or TRBV12-4 to TRBJ2-4; D remains unclear. V gave up 3 bases and J gave up 1 base, with 16 bases separating them. The CDR3 consists of 17 residues. CDR3: CASSFLRAVGAKNIQYF. CDR3 nucleotide sequence: TGTGCCAGCAGTTTCCTCCGGGCGGTGGGTGCCAAAAACATTCAGTACTTC.

V is TRBV19 and J is TRBJ1-5; 8 nucleotides align to TRBD1. The V gene's germline CDR1 is LNHDA and CDR2 SQIVND (reference sequence). The CDR3 consists of 15 residues. V lost 6 bases and J lost 7; bases outside the gene matches: 11. The CDR3 protein is CASSPTGGSRQPQHF. CDR3 DNA sequence: TGTGCCAGTAGCCCTACAGGGGGATCAAGACAGCCCCAGCATTTT.

The table lists this clonotype with many counts. V is TRBV27 and J is TRBJ2-1; 7 bases agree with TRBD2. This CDR3 region has 18 residues. V shed 5 bases and J 0 bases; nucleotides not matched to a gene: 13. Germline CDR1 MNHEY, CDR2 SMNVEV (reference sequence). The CDR3 DNA follows: TGTGCCAGCAGTCCCATTGTACTCGCGGGAGTCTCCTACAATGAGCAGTTCTTC. It is translated as CASSPIVLAGVSYNEQFF.

This clonotype was recorded at least ten times. The genes are TRBV11-2 and TRBJ1-1; no clear D. V shed 5 bases and J shed 4 bases, with 5 bases lying between them. Germline CDR1 is SGHAT and CDR2 is FQNNGV. The CDR3 is 11 amino acids. CDR3 DNA sequence: TGTGCCAGCAGCCCCATCACTGAAGCTTTCTTT. It codes for CASSPITEAFF.

This clonotype appeared many times. The chain uses TRBV6-1 and TRBJ2-7; 12 bases are a match to TRBD2. This CDR3 comprises 15 residues. V was clipped by 6 bases and J by 3 bases; unmatched bases: 6. Germline V gene data show CDR1 as MNHNS and CDR2 as SASEGT. Here the CDR3 DNA reads TGTGCCAGCAGACACCTAGCGGGAGGGCTCTACGAGCAGTACTTC. It encodes CASRHLAGGLYEQYF.

The CDR3 DNA is TGCAGTGCTTTCGGGACAGGGTCTGGCTACACCTTC. It is translated as CSAFGTGSGYTF. V is TRBV20-1 and J is TRBJ1-2, with TRBD1 matching over 9 bases. CDR1 is DFQATT and CDR2 is SNEGSKA in the germline V gene (reference sequence). The junction had 5 bases not matched to a gene; V was cut back by 5 bases and J by 7 bases. The CDR3 sequence is 12 residues long.

This chain connects TRBV29-1 to TRBJ2-3; 11 bases are a match to TRBD2. The CDR3 is 16 amino acids. Unmatched junction bases numbered 10, after V lost 3 bases and J lost 5 bases. Per the germline V gene, CDR1 is SQVTM and CDR2 is ANQGSEA. The chain's CDR3 is CSVDTFSGRAGDTQYF. CDR3 in DNA: TGCAGCGTTGATACGTTTAGCGGGAGGGCCGGAGATACGCAGTATTTT.

This chain uses TRBV20-1 with TRBJ2-1, with D possibly called TRBD1 or TRBD2 (6 bases each). V was shortened by 1 base and J by 6 bases, with 10 bases between the two germline ends. This CDR3 spans 13 amino acids. CDR1 DFQATT and CDR2 SNEGSKA come from the germline V gene (reference sequence). CDR3 region: CSARAGARNEQFF. CDR3 DNA: TGCAGTGCTAGAGCGGGGGCACGCAATGAGCAGTTCTTC.

This clonotype showed up many times. DNA of the CDR3: TGTGCCAGCAGCTTACCCCCTAGGGGCGGGAGCTCCTACGAGCAGTACTTC. Amino acids: CASSLPPRGGSSYEQYF. V gene TRBV11-2 combines with J gene TRBJ2-7; 7 bases match TRBD2. Trimming at V came to 2 bases and at J to 0 bases, leaving 10 bases not matched to a gene. This CDR3 has 17 amino acids. Germline V CDR1 and CDR2: SGHAT, FQNNGV. Full variable domain (rest looked up from reference TRBV11-2 and TRBJ2-7): EAGVAQSPRYKIIEKRQSVAFWCNPISGHATLYWYQQILGQGPKLLIQFQNNGVVDDSQLPKDRFSAERLKGVDSTLKIQPAKLEDSAVYLCASSLPPRGGSSYEQYFGPGTRLTVT.

This clonotype showed up many times. J is TRBJ1-1 and V is TRBV2; perhaps TRBD1 as D (6 bases). There are 12 residues in the CDR3. CDR1 and CDR2 from the germline V gene are SNHLY and FYNNEI. V was cut by 6 bases and J by 9 bases, with 14 bases left in between. Written as DNA, the CDR3 is TGTGCCAGCAGGCTAGGGGGTACGCAAGCTTTCTTT. Its protein product is CASRLGGTQAFF. Filled out from reference TRBV2 and TRBJ1-1, the complete variable domain reads EPEVTQTPSHQVTQMGQEVILRCVPISNHLYFYWYRQILGQKVEFLVSFYNNEISEKSEIFDDQFSVERPDGSNFTLKIRSTKLEDSAMYFCASRLGGTQAFFGQGTRLTVV.

This clonotype was counted between two and nine times. V usage is TRBV6-1 and J usage is TRBJ2-1, with TRBD2 matching over 7 bases. This CDR3 comprises 15 residues. The trim removed 10 bases at V and 3 bases at J, leaving 12 bases unmatched. Germline V lookup: CDR1 MNHNS, CDR2 SASEGT. The CDR3 DNA sequence: TGTGCCACCCTACACAGCGGGACCTACTACAATGAGCAGTTCTTC. This gives the protein CATLHSGTYYNEQFF.

The chain combines TRBV2 with TRBJ2-7, with D tentatively TRBD1 or TRBD2 (6 bases each). The CDR3 has 14 residues. Trimming took off 6 bases at V and 6 bases at J, with 18 bases between the two ends. Germline V gene data show CDR1 as SNHLY and CDR2 as FYNNEI. In nucleotides, the CDR3 is TGTGCCAGCAGCTTATGGGGGGCGGAATTCGAGCAGTACTTC. This encodes CASSLWGAEFEQYF.

V usage is TRBV29-1 and J usage is TRBJ1-2; TRBD1 matches at 7 bases. The germline V gene encodes CDR1 SQVTM and CDR2 ANQGSEA. Unmatched junction bases numbered 4, after V lost 5 bases and J lost 4 bases. CDR3 size: 12 residues. CDR3 loop: CSVIDRAYGYTF. For the CDR3, the DNA is TGCAGCGTTATCGACAGGGCCTATGGCTACACCTTC.

CDR3 protein: CASSFTRSGLGNIQYF. In DNA form, the CDR3 reads TGTGCCAGCAGTTTCACCCGCTCGGGGCTGGGGAACATTCAGTACTTC. The chain recombines TRBV27 with TRBJ2-4, with D perhaps being TRBD1 or TRBD2 (5 bases each). This CDR3 has 16 residues. The germline gives CDR1 MNHEY, CDR2 SMNVEV (reference sequence). V was trimmed by 3 bases and J by 7 bases, leaving 19 bases between them.

The chain has TRBV20-1 and TRBJ2-3; the match to TRBD1 covers 9 bases. There are 15 residues in the CDR3. Germline-derived CDR1 and CDR2 are DFQATT and SNEGSKA (reference sequence). With 2 bases clipped from V and 2 bases from J, the junction kept 5 bases outside the gene matches. The CDR3: CSARTDRGHTDTQYF. The CDR3 DNA sequence: TGCAGTGCTAGAACGGACAGGGGACACACAGATACGCAGTATTTT.

This clonotype was detected ten times or more. This chain links TRBV6-2 or TRBV6-3 with TRBJ1-1; D is possibly TRBD1 (5 bases). The germline V gene has CDR1 MNHEY and CDR2 SVGEGT. This CDR3 is built from 13 residues. The V end lost 8 bases, the J end lost 5 bases, and 15 bases lay between the germline ends. The chain's CDR3 is CASVKDRGTEAFF. CDR3 coding DNA: TGTGCCAGCGTAAAGGACCGGGGGACTGAAGCTTTCTTT.

In its sample, this clonotype was seen a few times. The chain links TRBV6-1 to TRBJ2-2; D unclear. The CDR3 is made up of 14 amino acids. Germline V gene sequence: CDR1 MNHNS, CDR2 SASEGT. The ends were cut back, 10 bases at V and 7 bases at J, with 19 bases in the middle. CDR3 nucleotide sequence: TGTGCCACCCGGAAAGATGGGGTGGTCGGGGAGCTGTTTTTT. It yields the protein CATRKDGVVGELFF.

On this clonotype itself: Relative to the germline gene, one junction end is altered; a read error may explain this. DNA of the CDR3: TGTGCCAGCATTATGGGACAGCTTTATAATTCGCCCCTCCACTTT. Translating it yields CASIMGQLYNSPLHF. The chain is built from TRBV28 and TRBJ1-6; TRBD1 matches 7 bases. Germline assignment: CDR1 MDHEN and CDR2 SYDVKM. CDR3 length: 15 amino acids.

V usage is TRBV19 and J usage is TRBJ2-7, with TRBD2 as a possible D gene (6 bases). The CDR3 contains 14 residues. Germline loops: CDR1 LNHDA, CDR2 SQIVND (reference sequence). Trimming removed 4 bases at V and 0 bases at J, with 10 bases between. CDR3 sequence: CASSTFGSSYEQYF. The CDR3 DNA sequence: TGTGCCAGTAGTACTTTCGGGAGCTCCTACGAGCAGTACTTC.

The J gene is TRBJ1-1, the V gene TRBV12-3 or TRBV12-4, with D uncertain. The CDR3 length is 14 residues. Trimming stripped 7 bases from V and 3 bases from J, with 15 bases between. CDR3 DNA: TGTGCCAGCACCACTATAGTGCAAGACACTGAAGCTTTCTTT. This codes for CASTTIVQDTEAFF.

The chain is built from TRBV3-1 and TRBJ2-7, with TRBD2 matching over 12 bases. The CDR3 extends over 14 amino acids. The germline gives CDR1 LGHDT, CDR2 YNNKEL (reference sequence). V lost 3 bases to trimming and J lost 6 bases; unmatched junction nucleotides: 3. CDR3 sequence (DNA): TGTGCCAGCAGCCACTCGACTAGCGGGAGCGAGCAGTACTTC. This codes for CASSHSTSGSEQYF.

This clonotype turned up a few times. The genes are TRBV2 and TRBJ1-4; D uncertain. CDR1 is SNHLY, CDR2 FYNNEI, per germline. This CDR3 is built from 12 residues. V dropped 3 bases and J dropped 12 bases, with 11 bases sitting between them. The CDR3 region has the DNA TGTGCCAGCAGTGATGTGGCGATGGAACTGTTTTTT. It translates to CASSDVAMELFF. The full variable domain, with the rest looked up from reference TRBV2 and TRBJ1-4, is EPEVTQTPSHQVTQMGQEVILRCVPISNHLYFYWYRQILGQKVEFLVSFYNNEISEKSEIFDDQFSVERPDGSNFTLKIRSTKLEDSAMYFCASSDVAMELFFGSGTQLSVL.

This clonotype has a handful of counts. The chain combines TRBV7-6 with TRBJ1-2; 7 nucleotides align to TRBD1. This CDR3 is built from 17 residues. V shed 1 base, J shed 3 bases, and the junction held 11 bases outside the gene matches. Germline V gene sequence: CDR1 SGHVS, CDR2 FNYEAQ. CDR3 bases: TGTGCCAGCAGCTTAGGTGGGGACAGAATTGAGGACTATGGCTACACCTTC. This sequence encodes CASSLGGDRIEDYGYTF.